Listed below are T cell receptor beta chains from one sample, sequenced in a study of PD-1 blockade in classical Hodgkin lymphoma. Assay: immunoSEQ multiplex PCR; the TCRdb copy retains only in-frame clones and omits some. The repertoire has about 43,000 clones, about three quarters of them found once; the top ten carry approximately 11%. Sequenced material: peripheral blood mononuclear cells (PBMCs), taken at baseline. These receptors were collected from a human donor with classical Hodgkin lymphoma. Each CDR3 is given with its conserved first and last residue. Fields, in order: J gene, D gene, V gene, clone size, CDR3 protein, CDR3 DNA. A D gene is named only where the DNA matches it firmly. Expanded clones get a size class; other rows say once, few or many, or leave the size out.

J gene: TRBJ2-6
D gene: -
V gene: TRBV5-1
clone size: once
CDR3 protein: CASSLFPSGANVLTF
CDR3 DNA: TGCGCCAGCAGCTTGTTTCCCTCTGGGGCCAACGTCCTGACTTTC

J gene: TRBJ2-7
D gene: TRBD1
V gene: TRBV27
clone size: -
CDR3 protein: CASSRQGAVYEQYF
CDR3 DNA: TGTGCCAGCAGTAGACAGGGGGCGGTCTACGAGCAGTACTTC

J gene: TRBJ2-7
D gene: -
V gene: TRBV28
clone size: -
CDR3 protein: CASSRAFEQYF
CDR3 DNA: TGTGCCAGCAGCCGGGCTTTCGAGCAGTACTTC

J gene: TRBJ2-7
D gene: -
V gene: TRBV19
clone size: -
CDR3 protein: CASSIGRVYEQYF
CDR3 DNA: TGTGCCAGTAGTATCGGCAGGGTATACGAGCAGTACTTC

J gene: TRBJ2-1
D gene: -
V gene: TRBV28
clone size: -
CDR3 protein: CASSPLDYFNEQFF
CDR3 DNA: TGTGCCAGCAGTCCTCTGGACTACTTCAATGAACAGTTCTTC

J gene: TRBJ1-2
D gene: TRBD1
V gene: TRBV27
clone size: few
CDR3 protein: CASSPPPGQGDYGYTF
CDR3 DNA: TGTGCCAGCAGCCCCCCCCCGGGACAGGGTGACTATGGCTACACCTTC

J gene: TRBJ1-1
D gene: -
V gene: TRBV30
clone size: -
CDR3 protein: CAWSGQLNTEAFF
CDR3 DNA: TGTGCCTGGAGCGGACAGTTGAACACTGAAGCTTTCTTT

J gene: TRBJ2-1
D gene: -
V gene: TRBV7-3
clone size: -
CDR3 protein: CASSLGREYNEQFF
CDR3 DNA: TGTGCCAGCAGCTTAGGACGGGAGTACAATGAGCAGTTCTTC

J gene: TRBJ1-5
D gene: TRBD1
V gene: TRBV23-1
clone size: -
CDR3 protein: CASSQLVRRTGNQPQHF
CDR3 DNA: TGCGCCAGCAGTCAATTAGTACGTCGGACAGGGAATCAGCCCCAGCATTTT

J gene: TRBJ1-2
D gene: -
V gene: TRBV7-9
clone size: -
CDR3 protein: CASSLVGDHDGYTF
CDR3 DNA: TGTGCCAGCAGCTTAGTCGGGGATCATGATGGCTACACCTTC

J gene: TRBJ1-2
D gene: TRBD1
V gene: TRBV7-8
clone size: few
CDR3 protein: CASSHWTGDYGYTF
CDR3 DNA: TGTGCCAGCAGCCACTGGACAGGGGACTATGGCTACACCTTC

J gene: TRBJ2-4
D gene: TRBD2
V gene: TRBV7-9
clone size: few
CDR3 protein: CASSFVLAGINIQYF
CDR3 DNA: TGTGCCAGCAGCTTCGTTCTAGCGGGGATAAACATTCAGTACTTC

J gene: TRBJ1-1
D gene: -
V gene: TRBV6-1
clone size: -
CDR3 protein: CASSDGGGMNTEAFF
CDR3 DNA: TGTGCCAGCAGTGATGGGGGCGGAATGAACACTGAAGCTTTCTTT

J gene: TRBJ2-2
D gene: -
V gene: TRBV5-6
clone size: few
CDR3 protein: CASSLPGELFF
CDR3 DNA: TGTGCCAGCAGCTTACCCGGGGAGCTGTTTTTT

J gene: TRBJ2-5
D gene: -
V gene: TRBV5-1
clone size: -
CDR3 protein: CASSSLTRRETQYF
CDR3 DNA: TGCGCCAGCAGCTCGCTAACTAGGCGAGAGACCCAGTACTTC

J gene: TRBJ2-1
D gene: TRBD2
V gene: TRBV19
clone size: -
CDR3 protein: CASRPSGTSSYNEQFF
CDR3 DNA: TGTGCCAGTAGGCCGAGCGGGACTAGCTCCTACAATGAGCAGTTCTTC

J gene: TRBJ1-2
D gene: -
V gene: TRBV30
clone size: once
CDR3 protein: CAWSPTRGGYGYTF
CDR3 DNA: TGTGCCTGGAGTCCGACCAGGGGCGGCTATGGCTACACCTTC

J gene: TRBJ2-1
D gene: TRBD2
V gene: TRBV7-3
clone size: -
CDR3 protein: CASSLVAGASDNEQFF
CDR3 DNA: TGTGCCAGCAGCTTAGTCGCGGGAGCGAGCGACAATGAGCAGTTCTTC

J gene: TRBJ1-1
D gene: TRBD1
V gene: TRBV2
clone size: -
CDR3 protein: CASSETGGITEAFF
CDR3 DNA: TGTGCCAGCAGTGAGACAGGGGGTATCACTGAAGCTTTCTTT

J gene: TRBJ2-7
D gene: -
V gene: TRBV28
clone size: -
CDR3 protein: CASRTGDGRLGGSYEQYF
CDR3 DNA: TGTGCCAGCAGAACCGGAGATGGTAGGCTCGGAGGCTCCTACGAGCAGTACTTC

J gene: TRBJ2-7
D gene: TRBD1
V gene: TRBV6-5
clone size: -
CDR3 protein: CASSPTGASYEQYF
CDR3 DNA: TGTGCCAGCAGCCCGACAGGGGCCTCCTACGAGCAGTACTTC

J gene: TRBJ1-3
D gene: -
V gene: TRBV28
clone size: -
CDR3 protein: CASSGWDTNPGNTIYF
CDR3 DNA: TGTGCCAGCAGTGGGTGGGACACCAACCCTGGAAACACCATATATTTT

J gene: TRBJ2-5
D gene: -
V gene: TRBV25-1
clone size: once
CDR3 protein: CASSEIGWSETQYF
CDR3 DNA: TGTGCCAGCAGTGAAATAGGTTGGTCTGAGACCCAGTACTTC

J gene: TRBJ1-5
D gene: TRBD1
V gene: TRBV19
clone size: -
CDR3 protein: CASTGQGTNSNQPQHF
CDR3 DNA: TGTGCCAGTACAGGACAGGGAACAAATAGCAATCAGCCCCAGCATTTT

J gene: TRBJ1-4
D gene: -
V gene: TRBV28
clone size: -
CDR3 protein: CASSSLQDSNNEKLFF
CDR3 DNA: TGTGCCAGCAGTTCACTCCAGGACAGTAATAATGAAAAACTGTTTTTT

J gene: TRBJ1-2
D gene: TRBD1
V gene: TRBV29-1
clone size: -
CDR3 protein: CSVEPSLGHRPGQGTYGYTF
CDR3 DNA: TGCAGCGTTGAACCCTCCTTGGGCCACCGACCGGGACAGGGGACCTATGGCTACACCTTC

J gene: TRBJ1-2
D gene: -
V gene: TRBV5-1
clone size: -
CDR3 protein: CASSSILGGYGYTF
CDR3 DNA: TGCGCCAGCAGCTCTATTCTAGGTGGCTATGGCTACACCTTC

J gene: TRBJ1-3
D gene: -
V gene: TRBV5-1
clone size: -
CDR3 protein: CASSLGQIGNTIYF
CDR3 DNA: TGCGCCAGCAGCTTGGGACAGATCGGAAACACCATATATTTT

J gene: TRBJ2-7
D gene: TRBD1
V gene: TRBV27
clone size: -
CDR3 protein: CASSLGGQGAYEQYF
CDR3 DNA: TGTGCCAGCAGTTTAGGAGGACAGGGGGCCTACGAGCAGTACTTC

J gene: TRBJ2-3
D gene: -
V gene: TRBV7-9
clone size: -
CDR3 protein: CASSLDYGSTDTQYF
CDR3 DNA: TGTGCCAGCAGCTTAGATTACGGTTCCACAGATACGCAGTATTTT

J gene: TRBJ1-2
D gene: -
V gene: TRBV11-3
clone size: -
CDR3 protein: CASSLDGSVLDYGYTF
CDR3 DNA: TGTGCCAGCAGCTTAGATGGATCCGTCCTTGACTATGGCTACACCTTC

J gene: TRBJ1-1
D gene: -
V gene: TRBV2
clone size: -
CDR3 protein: CASSEQGSTEAFF
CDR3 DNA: TGTGCCAGCAGCGAACAGGGTAGCACTGAAGCTTTCTTT

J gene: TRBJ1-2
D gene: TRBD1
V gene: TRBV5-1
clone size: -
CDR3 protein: CASSFDGTGANNYGYTF
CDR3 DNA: TGCGCCAGCAGCTTCGATGGGACAGGGGCGAATAACTATGGCTACACCTTC

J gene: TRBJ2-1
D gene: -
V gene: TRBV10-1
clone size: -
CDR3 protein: CASSEVARNEQFF
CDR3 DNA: TGCGCCAGCAGTGAGGTGGCTCGTAATGAGCAGTTCTTC

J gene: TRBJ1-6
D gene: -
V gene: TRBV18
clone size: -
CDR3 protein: CASSPFAEPSAPLHF
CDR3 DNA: TGTGCCAGCTCACCTTTTGCAGAGCCCTCTGCACCCCTCCACTTT

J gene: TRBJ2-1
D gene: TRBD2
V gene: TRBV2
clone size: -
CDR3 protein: CASSLTSGNEQFF
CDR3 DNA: TGTGCCAGCAGTCTGACTAGCGGAAATGAGCAGTTCTTC

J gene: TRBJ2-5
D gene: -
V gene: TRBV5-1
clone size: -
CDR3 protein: CASSPWGAETQYF
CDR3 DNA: TGCGCCAGCAGCCCCTGGGGGGCTGAGACCCAGTACTTC

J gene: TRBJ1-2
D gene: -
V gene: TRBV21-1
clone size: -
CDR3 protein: CASSLKGCRANGYTF
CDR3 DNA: TGTGCCAGCAGCCTAAAGGGCTGCAGGGCGAATGGCTACACCTTC

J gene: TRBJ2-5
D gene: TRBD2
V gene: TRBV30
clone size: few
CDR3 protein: CAWSVGLAGETQYF
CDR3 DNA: TGTGCCTGGAGTGTAGGGCTAGCGGGGGAGACCCAGTACTTC

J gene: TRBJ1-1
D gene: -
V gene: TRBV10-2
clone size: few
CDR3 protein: CASIRAENTEAFF
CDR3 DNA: TGCGCCAGCATTAGGGCGGAGAACACTGAAGCTTTCTTT

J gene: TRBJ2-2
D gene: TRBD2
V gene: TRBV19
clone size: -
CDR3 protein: CASTRSRAGGPRGTGELFF
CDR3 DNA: TGTGCCAGTACCAGGAGTCGGGCGGGAGGGCCGAGGGGCACCGGGGAGCTGTTTTTT

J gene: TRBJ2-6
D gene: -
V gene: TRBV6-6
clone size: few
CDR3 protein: CASGPSAGANVLTF
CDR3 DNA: TGTGCCAGCGGCCCGTCAGCTGGGGCCAACGTCCTGACTTTC

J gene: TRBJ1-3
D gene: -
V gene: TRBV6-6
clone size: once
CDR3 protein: CASSYSGSPRNTIYF
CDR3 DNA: TGTGCCAGCAGTTACTCGGGCAGCCCTAGAAACACCATATATTTT

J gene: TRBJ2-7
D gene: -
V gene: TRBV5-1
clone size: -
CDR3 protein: CASSPRGTQVTHEQYF
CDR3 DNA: TGCGCCAGCAGTCCCCGAGGTACACAAGTAACCCACGAGCAGTACTTC

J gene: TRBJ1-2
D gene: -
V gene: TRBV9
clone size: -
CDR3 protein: CASSVNPGINYGYTF
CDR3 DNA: TGTGCCAGCAGCGTCAATCCGGGTATCAACTATGGCTACACCTTC

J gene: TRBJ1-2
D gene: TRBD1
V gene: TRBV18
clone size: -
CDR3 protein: CASSPPGQEAYTF
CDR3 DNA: TGTGCCAGCTCACCACCGGGACAGGAAGCGTACACCTTC

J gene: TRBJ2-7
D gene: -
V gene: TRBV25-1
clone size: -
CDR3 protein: CASSDGGEQYF
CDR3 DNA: TGTGCCAGCAGTGATGGGGGGGAGCAGTACTTC

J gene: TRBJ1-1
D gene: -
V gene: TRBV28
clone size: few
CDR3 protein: CASRKPGGWNTEAFF
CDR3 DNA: TGTGCCAGCAGGAAGCCCGGGGGTTGGAACACTGAAGCTTTCTTT

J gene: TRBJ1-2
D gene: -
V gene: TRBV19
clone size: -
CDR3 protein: CASSIIPRNGYTF
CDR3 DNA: TGTGCCAGTAGTATTATTCCCAGGAATGGCTACACCTTC

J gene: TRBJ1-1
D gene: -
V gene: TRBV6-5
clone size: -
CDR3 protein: CASSYGWEDTEAFF
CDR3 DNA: TGTGCCAGCAGTTATGGGTGGGAGGACACTGAAGCTTTCTTT

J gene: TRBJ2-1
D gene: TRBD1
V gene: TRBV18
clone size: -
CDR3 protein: CASSPAGTGINEQFF
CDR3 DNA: TGTGCCAGCTCACCTGCCGGGACAGGGATCAATGAGCAGTTCTTC

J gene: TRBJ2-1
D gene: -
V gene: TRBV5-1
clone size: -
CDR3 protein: CASSLGRMEQFF
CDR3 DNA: TGCGCCAGCAGCTTGGGACGGATGGAGCAGTTCTTC

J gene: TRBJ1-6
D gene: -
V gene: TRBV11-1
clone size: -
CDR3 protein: CASSLEAGNSPLHF
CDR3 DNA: TGTGCCAGCAGCTTAGAGGCAGGCAATTCACCCCTCCACTTT

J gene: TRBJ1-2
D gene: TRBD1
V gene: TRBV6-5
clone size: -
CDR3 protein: CAGGQADYGYTF
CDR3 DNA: TGTGCCGGGGGACAGGCGGACTATGGCTACACCTTC

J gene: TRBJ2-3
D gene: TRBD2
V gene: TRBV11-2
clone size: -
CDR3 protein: CASSLVLASGGTDTQYF
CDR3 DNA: TGTGCCAGCAGCTTAGTACTCGCTAGCGGGGGCACAGATACGCAGTATTTT

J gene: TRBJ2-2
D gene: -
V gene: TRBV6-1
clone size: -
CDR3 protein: CASSEKGDSTGELFF
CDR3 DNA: TGTGCCAGCAGTGAAAAGGGGGATTCCACCGGGGAGCTGTTTTTT

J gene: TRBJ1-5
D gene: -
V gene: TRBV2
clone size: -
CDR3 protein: CASKNTLGNQPQHF
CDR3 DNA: TGTGCCAGCAAAAACACGCTCGGCAATCAGCCCCAGCATTTT

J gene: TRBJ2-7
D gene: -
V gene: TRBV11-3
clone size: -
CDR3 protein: CASSLGLVAYEQYF
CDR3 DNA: TGTGCCAGCAGCTTAGGTCTCGTTGCCTACGAGCAGTACTTC